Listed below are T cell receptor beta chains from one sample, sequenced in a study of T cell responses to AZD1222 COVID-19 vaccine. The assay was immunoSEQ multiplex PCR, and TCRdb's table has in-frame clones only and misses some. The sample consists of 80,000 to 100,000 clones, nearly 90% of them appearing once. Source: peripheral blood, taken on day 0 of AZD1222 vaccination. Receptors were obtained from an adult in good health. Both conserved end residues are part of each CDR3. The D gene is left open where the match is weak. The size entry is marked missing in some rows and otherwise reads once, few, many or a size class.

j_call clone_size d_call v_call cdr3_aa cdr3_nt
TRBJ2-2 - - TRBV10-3 CATRGRANTGELFF TGTGCCACCCGGGGCAGGGCGAACACCGGGGAGCTGTTTTTT
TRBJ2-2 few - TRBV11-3 CASSLDLGGAVTGELFF TGTGCCAGCAGCTTAGATCTCGGAGGGGCGGTCACCGGGGAGCTGTTTTTT
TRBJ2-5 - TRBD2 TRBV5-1 CASSLPAGGQETQYF TGCGCCAGCAGCTTGCCAGCGGGAGGGCAAGAGACCCAGTACTTC
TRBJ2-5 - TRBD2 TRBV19 CASSPTSAQETQYF TGTGCCAGTAGTCCGACTAGCGCACAAGAGACCCAGTACTTC
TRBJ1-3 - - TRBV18 CASSTRDSGNTIYF TGTGCCAGCTCAACCCGGGACTCTGGAAACACCATATATTTT
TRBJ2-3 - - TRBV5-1 CASRGYDSAITDTQYF TGCGCCAGCAGGGGATACGACAGCGCGATTACAGATACGCAGTATTTT
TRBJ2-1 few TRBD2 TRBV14 CASSNGLAPYNEQFF TGTGCCAGCAGCAACGGACTAGCGCCTTACAATGAGCAGTTCTTC
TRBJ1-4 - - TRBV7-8 CASGEGGGEKLFF TGTGCCAGCGGGGAGGGAGGTGGAGAAAAACTGTTTTTT
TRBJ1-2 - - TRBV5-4 CASSLAALSNYGYTF TGTGCCAGCAGCTTGGCCGCGCTCTCTAACTATGGCTACACCTTC
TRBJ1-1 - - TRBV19 CASSISARVVNTEAFF TGTGCCAGTAGTATAAGCGCACGGGTCGTGAACACTGAAGCTTTCTTT
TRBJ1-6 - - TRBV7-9 CASSLGGSYNSPLHF TGTGCCAGCAGCTTAGGGGGGTCCTATAATTCACCCCTCCACTTT
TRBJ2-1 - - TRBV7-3 CASSPSQVGINEQFF TGTGCCAGCAGCCCCAGCCAGGTGGGTATCAATGAGCAGTTCTTC
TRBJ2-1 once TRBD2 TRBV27 CASRRGDNEQFF TGTGCCAGCAGGCGGGGGGACAATGAGCAGTTCTTC
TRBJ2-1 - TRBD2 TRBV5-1 CASSMGLAGVDEQFF TGCGCCAGCAGCATGGGACTAGCGGGAGTTGATGAGCAGTTCTTC
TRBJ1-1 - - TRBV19 CASSIGGMGEAFF TGTGCCAGTAGTATAGGGGGCATGGGTGAAGCTTTCTTT
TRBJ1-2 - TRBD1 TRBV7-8 CASTPGQGAISYGYTF TGTGCCAGCACCCCGGGACAGGGGGCAATTAGCTATGGCTACACCTTC
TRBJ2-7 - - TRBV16 CASSLDSVSEQYF TGTGCCAGCAGCCTGGACAGCGTTTCCGAGCAGTACTTC
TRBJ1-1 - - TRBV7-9 CASRPKVRLGSEAFF TGTGCCAGCAGACCCAAGGTTAGGTTGGGCAGCGAAGCTTTCTTT
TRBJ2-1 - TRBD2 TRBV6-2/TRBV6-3 CASSLERLAGGGNEQFF TGTGCCAGCAGTTTAGAAAGACTAGCGGGAGGAGGGAATGAGCAGTTCTTC
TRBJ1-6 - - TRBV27 CASSLTPPRGRSPLHF TGTGCCAGCAGTTTAACCCCCCCCAGGGGTCGTTCACCCCTCCACTTT
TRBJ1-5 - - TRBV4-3 CASSQPSSDQPQHF TGCGCCAGCAGCCAACCGTCGAGTGATCAGCCCCAGCATTTT
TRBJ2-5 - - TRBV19 CASSIGGMLETQYF TGTGCCAGTAGTATAGGGGGCATGCTGGAGACCCAGTACTTC
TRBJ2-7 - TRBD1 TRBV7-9 CASSSTTTGGKLEQYF TGTGCCAGCAGCTCAACTACGACAGGGGGCAAGTTAGAGCAGTACTTC
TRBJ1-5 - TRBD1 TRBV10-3 CAISDRQGAGQPQHF TGTGCCATCAGTGATAGACAGGGAGCCGGTCAGCCCCAGCATTTT
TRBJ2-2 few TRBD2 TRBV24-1 CATSDPSGTNAGELFF TGTGCCACCAGTGATCCTAGCGGGACCAACGCCGGGGAGCTGTTTTTT
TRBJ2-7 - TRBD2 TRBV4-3 CASSQEWGTSGIQYF TGCGCCAGCAGCCAAGAATGGGGGACTAGCGGGATTCAGTACTTC
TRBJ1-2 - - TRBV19 CASSLHGQLDYGYTF TGTGCCAGTAGTCTTCATGGACAGCTTGACTATGGCTACACCTTC